The TCR beta chain under discussion was sequenced for a study of OX40 agonist ivuxolimab in advanced cancers. For the study at large: Patients received ivuxolimab, an agonistic anti-OX40 (CD134) antibody.

For this clone: What it recognizes is unknown.

Patients with a history of autoimmune disease or on systemic immunosuppression were excluded. Germline V lookup: CDR1 SGHTA, CDR2 FQGNSA. The CDR3 sequence is 15 residues long. V was trimmed by 1 base and J by 1 base, leaving 10 bases between them. Only in-frame clones appear in the TCRdb table, and some are missing; sequencing was by immunoSEQ multiplex PCR. The top ten clones hold about 5.1% of a sample with fewer than 65,000 clones, about 90% of them seen once. Overall study findings and caveats: In the 0.1 to 3.0 mg/kg range, CD4+ and CD8+ blood T cells had expanded clonally by week 6.

The sample consisted of CD4+ or CD8+ T cells sorted from blood, taken in a trial of the OX40 agonist ivuxolimab. The source is an adult with an advanced solid tumor such as melanoma, head and neck, liver or kidney cancer. J is TRBJ2-5 and V is TRBV7-2; no reliable D call. The CDR3 DNA reads TGTGCCAGCAGCTTAGGACTGATTATCCAAGAGACCCAGTACTTC. As protein: CASSLGLIIQETQYF.